The 7 T cell receptor beta chains given below trace back to one sample, sequenced in a study of radiotherapy plus CTLA-4 blockade in lung cancer. Profiled with immunoSEQ multiplex PCR; TCRdb holds only in-frame clones, not every one. The top ten hold approximately 4.5% of the sample, which has 25,000 to 40,000 clones, more than 70% seen once. The sample consisted of peripheral blood, taken from a patient treated with radiotherapy plus ipilimumab. These TCRs come from a human donor with non-small cell lung cancer whose response to radiotherapy plus ipilimumab could not be evaluated.

This sequence joins TRBV6-6 and TRBJ1-1; D possibly corresponds to TRBD1 (5 bases). Germline CDR1 is MNHNY and CDR2 is SVGAGI (reference sequence). V lost 2 bases and J lost 4, with 11 bases in between. The length of the CDR3 is 14 residues. The CDR3 spells CASSYVDSRTEAFF. The CDR3 DNA follows: TGTGCCAGCAGTTACGTAGACAGTCGCACTGAAGCTTTCTTT.

The CDR3 DNA reads TGTGCCAGCAGTGCCGGCGGGGCGAGCACCGGGGAGCTGTTTTTT. Encoded protein: CASSAGGASTGELFF. This chain connects TRBV28 to TRBJ2-2; tentative D call: TRBD2 (6 bases). Germline CDR1 and CDR2: MDHEN and SYDVKM. The CDR3 totals 15 residues. V was clipped by 5 bases and J by 4 bases, with 14 bases between them.

V and J are TRBV4-1 and TRBJ1-5; D is perhaps TRBD1 (6 bases). The CDR3 has 15 residues. Trimming left V 3 bases short and J 3 bases short, with 12 bases between. Germline V CDR1 and CDR2: MGHRA, YSYEKL. CDR3 in amino acids: CASSHAGAFNQPQHF. CDR3 sequence (DNA): TGCGCCAGCAGCCACGCAGGGGCCTTCAATCAGCCCCAGCATTTT.

This sequence joins TRBV29-1 and TRBJ2-5; TRBD2 is a possible D gene (6 bases). V was trimmed by 7 bases and J by 4 bases, leaving 13 bases between them. Germline V lookup: CDR1 SQVTM, CDR2 ANQGSEA. The CDR3 has 12 residues. The CDR3 DNA reads as TGCAGCGGGTCGGAGGGGTCAGAGACCCAGTACTTC. Its translation is CSGSEGSETQYF. Based on the CDR3 plus reference TRBV29-1 and TRBJ2-5, the full variable domain is SAVISQKPSRDICQRGTSLTIQCQVDSQVTMMFWYRQQPGQSLTLIATANQGSEATYESGFVIDKFPISRPNLTFSTLTVSNMSPEDSSIYLCSGSEGSETQYFGPGTRLLVL.

CDR3 in DNA: TGTGCCAGCAGCAGACAGGGGGGAGCCTACGAGCAGTACTTC. It is translated as CASSRQGGAYEQYF. V and J are TRBV7-2 and TRBJ2-7; 9 bases agree with TRBD1. Germline CDR1 and CDR2: SGHTA and FQGNSA. This CDR3 is 14 amino acids long. V trimming: 5 bases; J trimming: 2 bases; junction bases outside the gene matches: 4.

The V and J genes are TRBV4-3 and TRBJ2-1; 8 bases match TRBD2. The germline V gene encodes CDR1 LGHNA and CDR2 YSLEER. CDR3 length: 17 amino acids. The V segment lost 0 bases and the J segment 4 bases; nucleotides outside the gene matches: 8. CDR3: CASSQDWGLAGYNEQFF. DNA for the CDR3: TGCGCCAGCAGCCAAGATTGGGGGCTAGCGGGTTACAATGAGCAGTTCTTC.

V is TRBV5-6 and J is TRBJ1-5; D perhaps matches TRBD1 (5 bases). Trimming removed 1 base from V and 6 bases from J, with 14 bases in between. CDR3 length: 15 amino acids. Germline values: CDR1 SGHDT, CDR2 YYEEEE. In DNA form, the CDR3 reads TGTGCCAGCAGCTTGTATTCGGGGGAGGGTCAGCCCCAGCATTTT. Protein sequence: CASSLYSGEGQPQHF. The whole variable domain, remainder taken from reference TRBV5-6 and TRBJ1-5, is DAGVTQSPTHLIKTRGQQVTLRCSPKSGHDTVSWYQQALGQGPQFIFQYYEEEERQRGNFPDRFSGHQFPNYSSELNVNALLLGDSALYLCASSLYSGEGQPQHFGDGTRLSIL.